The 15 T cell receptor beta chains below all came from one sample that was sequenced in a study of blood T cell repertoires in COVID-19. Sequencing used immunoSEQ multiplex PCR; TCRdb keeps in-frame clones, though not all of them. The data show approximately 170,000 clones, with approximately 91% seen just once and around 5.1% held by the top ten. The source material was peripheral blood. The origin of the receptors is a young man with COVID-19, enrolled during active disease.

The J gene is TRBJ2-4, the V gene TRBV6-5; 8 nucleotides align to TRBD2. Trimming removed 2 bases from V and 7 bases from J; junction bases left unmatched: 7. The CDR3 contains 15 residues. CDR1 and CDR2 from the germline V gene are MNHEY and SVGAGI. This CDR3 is CASSYPRGGVNIQYF. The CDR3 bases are TGTGCCAGCAGTTACCCCCGGGGGGGGGTGAACATTCAGTACTTC.

CDR3 sequence reads: CASSPLQGASNQPQHF. The CDR3 bases are TGTGCCAGCAGCCCATTACAGGGAGCGAGCAATCAGCCCCAGCATTTT. The J gene is TRBJ1-5, the V gene TRBV7-8; the D gene is possibly TRBD1 (6 bases). Trimming pared 5 bases from V and 1 base from J, leaving 15 bases between. This CDR3 spans 16 amino acids. Germline V lookup: CDR1 SGHVS, CDR2 FQNEAQ.

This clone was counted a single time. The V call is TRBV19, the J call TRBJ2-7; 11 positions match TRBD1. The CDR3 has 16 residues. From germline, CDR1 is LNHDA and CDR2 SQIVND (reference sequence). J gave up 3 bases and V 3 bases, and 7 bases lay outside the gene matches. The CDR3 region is CASSIWDRGGLYEQYF. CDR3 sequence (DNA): TGTGCCAGTAGTATCTGGGACAGGGGGGGACTCTACGAGCAGTACTTC.

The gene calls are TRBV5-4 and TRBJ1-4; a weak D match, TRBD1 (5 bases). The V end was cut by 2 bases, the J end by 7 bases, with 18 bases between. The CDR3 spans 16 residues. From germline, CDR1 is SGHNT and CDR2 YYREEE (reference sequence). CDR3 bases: TGTGCCAGCAGCTTAAAGGAGGGCCTAGGGGTTGAAAAACTGTTTTTT. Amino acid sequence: CASSLKEGLGVEKLFF.

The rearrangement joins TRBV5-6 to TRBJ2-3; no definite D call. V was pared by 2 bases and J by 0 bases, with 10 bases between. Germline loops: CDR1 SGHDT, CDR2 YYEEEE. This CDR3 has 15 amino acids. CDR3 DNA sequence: TGTGCCAGCAGCTTTTGGATCGGGAGCACAGATACGCAGTATTTT. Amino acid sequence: CASSFWIGSTDTQYF.

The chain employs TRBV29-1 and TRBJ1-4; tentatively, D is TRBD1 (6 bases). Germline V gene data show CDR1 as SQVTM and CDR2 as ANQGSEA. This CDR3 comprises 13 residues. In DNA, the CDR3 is TGCAGTGGCAGCGGGGGCCCTGGTCGAAAACTGTTTTTT. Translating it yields CSGSGGPGRKLFF.

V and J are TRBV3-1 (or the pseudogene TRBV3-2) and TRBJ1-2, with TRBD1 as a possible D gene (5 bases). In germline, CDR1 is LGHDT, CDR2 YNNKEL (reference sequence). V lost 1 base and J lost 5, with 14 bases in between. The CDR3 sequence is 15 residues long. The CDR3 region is CASSQASGTHYGYTF. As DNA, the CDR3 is TGTGCCAGCAGCCAAGCCTCCGGGACTCATTATGGCTACACCTTC.

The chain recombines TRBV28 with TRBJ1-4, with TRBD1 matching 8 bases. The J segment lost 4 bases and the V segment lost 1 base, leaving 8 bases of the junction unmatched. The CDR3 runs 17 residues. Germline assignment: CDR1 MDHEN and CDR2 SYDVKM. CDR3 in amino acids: CASSLSAPQGGNEKLFF. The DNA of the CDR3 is TGTGCCAGCAGTTTATCGGCCCCACAGGGGGGTAATGAAAAACTGTTTTTT.

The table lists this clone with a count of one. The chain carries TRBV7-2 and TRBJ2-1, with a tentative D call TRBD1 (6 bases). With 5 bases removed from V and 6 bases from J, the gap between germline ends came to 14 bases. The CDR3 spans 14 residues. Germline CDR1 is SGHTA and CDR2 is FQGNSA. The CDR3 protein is CASSTGTRGNEQFF. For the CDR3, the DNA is TGTGCCAGCAGCACAGGGACCAGGGGCAATGAGCAGTTCTTC.

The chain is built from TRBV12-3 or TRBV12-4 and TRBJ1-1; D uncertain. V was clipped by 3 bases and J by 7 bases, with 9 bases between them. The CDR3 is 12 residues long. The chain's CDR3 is CASSFGGFEAFF. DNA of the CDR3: TGTGCCAGCAGTTTTGGCGGCTTTGAAGCTTTCTTT.

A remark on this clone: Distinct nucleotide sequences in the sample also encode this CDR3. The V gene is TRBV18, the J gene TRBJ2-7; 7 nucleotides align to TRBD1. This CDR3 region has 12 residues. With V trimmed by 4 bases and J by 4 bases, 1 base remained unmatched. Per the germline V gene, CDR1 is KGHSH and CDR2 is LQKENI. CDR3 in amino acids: CASSRDSYEQYF. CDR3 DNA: TGTGCCAGCTCACGGGACAGTTACGAGCAGTACTTC.

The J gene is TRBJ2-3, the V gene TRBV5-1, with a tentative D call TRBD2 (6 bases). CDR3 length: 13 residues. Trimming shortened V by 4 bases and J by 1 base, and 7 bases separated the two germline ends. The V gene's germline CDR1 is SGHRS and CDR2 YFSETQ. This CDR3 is CASSGTRTDTQYF. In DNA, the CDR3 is TGCGCCAGCAGCGGGACTCGCACAGATACGCAGTATTTT.

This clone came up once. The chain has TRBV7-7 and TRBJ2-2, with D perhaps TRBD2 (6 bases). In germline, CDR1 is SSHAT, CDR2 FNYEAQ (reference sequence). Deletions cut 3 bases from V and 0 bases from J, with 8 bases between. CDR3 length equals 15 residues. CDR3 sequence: CASSLEGTNTGELFF. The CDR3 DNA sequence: TGTGCCAGCAGCTTGGAGGGCACGAACACCGGGGAGCTGTTTTTT.

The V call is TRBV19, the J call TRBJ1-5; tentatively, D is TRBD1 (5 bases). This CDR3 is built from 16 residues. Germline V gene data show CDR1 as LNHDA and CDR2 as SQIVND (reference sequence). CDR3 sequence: CAGGGLSGANNQPQHF. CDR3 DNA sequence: TGTGCGGGTGGGGGGTTGTCCGGGGCTAACAATCAGCCCCAGCATTTT.

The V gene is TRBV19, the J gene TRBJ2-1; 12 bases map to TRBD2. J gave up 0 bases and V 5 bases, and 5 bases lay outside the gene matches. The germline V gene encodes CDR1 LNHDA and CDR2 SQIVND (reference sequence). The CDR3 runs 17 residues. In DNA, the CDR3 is TGTGCCAGTAGTCGGACTAGCGGGGCATACTCCTACAATGAGCAGTTCTTC. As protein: CASSRTSGAYSYNEQFF.